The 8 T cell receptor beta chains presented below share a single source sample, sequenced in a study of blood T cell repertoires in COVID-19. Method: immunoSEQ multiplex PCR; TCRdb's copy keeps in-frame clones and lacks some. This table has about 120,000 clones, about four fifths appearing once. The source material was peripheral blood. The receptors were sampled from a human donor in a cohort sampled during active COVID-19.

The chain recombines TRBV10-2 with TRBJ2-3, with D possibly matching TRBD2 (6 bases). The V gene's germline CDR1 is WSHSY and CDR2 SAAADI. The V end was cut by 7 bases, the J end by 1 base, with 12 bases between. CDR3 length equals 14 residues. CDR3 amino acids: CASMTRGGTDTQYF. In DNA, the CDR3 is TGCGCCAGCATGACGCGGGGAGGCACAGATACGCAGTATTTT.

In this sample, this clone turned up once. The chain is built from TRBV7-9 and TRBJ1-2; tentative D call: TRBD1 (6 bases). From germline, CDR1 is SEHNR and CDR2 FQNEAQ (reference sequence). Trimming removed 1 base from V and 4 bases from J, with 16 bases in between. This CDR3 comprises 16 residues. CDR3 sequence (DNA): TGTGCCAGCAGCTTAGATTCAGGGGCGGGTACCTATGGCTACACCTTC. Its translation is CASSLDSGAGTYGYTF.

The CDR3 here is CASSPREGADTQYF. CDR3 bases: TGTGCCAGCAGCCCTCGGGAGGGGGCAGATACGCAGTATTTT. J is TRBJ2-3 and V is TRBV3-1 (or the pseudogene TRBV3-2), with TRBD2 identical over 8 bases. Germline V gene sequence: CDR1 LGHDT, CDR2 YNNKEL (reference sequence). J was trimmed by 4 bases and V by 4 bases; bases with no gene match: 4. The CDR3 has 14 amino acids.

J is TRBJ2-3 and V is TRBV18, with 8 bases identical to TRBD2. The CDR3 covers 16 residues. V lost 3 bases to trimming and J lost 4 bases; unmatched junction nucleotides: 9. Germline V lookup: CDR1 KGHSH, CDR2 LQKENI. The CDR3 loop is CASSPTPGGRPDTQYF. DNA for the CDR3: TGTGCCAGCTCACCGACACCGGGAGGGAGGCCAGATACGCAGTATTTT.

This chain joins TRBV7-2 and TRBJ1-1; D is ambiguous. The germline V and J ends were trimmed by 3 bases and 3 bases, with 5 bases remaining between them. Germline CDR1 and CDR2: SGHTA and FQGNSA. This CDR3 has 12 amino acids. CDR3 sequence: CASSFLDTEAFF. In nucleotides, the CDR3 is TGTGCCAGCAGCTTCCTTGACACTGAAGCTTTCTTT.

The CDR3 region has the DNA TGTGCCAGCAGTTACTCGAGACTCCGGGACGCGGGGGGCAACACCGGGGAGCTGTTTTTT. Protein sequence: CASSYSRLRDAGGNTGELFF. The rearrangement links TRBV6-2 or TRBV6-3 to TRBJ2-2; 8 nucleotides align to TRBD2. This CDR3 contains 20 residues. Germline CDR1 is MNHEY and CDR2 is SVGEGT. The J segment lost 2 bases and the V segment lost 0 bases, leaving 14 bases of the junction unmatched.

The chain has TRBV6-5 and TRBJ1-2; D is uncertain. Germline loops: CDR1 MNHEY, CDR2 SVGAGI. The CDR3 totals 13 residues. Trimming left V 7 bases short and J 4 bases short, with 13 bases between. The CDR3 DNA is TGTGCCAGCACCACGGGTTGGATCTATGGCTACACCTTC. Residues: CASTTGWIYGYTF.

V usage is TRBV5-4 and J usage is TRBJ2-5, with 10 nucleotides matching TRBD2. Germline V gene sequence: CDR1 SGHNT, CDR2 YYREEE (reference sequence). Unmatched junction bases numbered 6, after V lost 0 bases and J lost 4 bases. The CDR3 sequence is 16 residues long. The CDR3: CASSLASGGAGETQYF. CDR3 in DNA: TGTGCCAGCAGCTTGGCCAGCGGGGGGGCCGGAGAGACCCAGTACTTC.